The following is a TCR beta chain sequence with its context. What it binds is unknown. This specimen belongs to a study of identifying expanded T cells in peripheral blood. Study-wide results and limits: Two-week clone count variance significantly increased as total template count grew.

Assay used: immunoSEQ multiplex PCR; TCRdb lists only in-frame clones, some missing. The repertoire holds 70,000 or so clones, with 90% as singletons. Germline loops: CDR1 SNHLY, CDR2 FYNNEI. The V segment lost 7 bases and the J segment 2 bases; nucleotides outside the gene matches: 8. The CDR3 consists of 14 residues. The V and J genes are TRBV2 and TRBJ2-7; 7 nucleotides line up with TRBD1. The sample comprised blood. The clonotype originates from a person aged 18-70 years in good health. In DNA form, the CDR3 reads TGTGCCAGCAAATCCGGGACAGCTGCCTACGAGCAGTACTTC. It codes for CASKSGTAAYEQYF.